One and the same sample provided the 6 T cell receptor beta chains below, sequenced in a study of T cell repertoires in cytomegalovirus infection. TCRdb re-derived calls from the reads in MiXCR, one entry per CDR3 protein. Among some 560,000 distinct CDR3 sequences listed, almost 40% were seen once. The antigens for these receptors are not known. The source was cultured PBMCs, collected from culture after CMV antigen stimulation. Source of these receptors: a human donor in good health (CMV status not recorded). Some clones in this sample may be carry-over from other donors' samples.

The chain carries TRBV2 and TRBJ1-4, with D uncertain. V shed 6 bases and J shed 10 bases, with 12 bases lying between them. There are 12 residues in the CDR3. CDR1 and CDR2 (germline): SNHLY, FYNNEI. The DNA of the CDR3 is TGTGCCAGCAGCATAGAGGGAGGAAAACTGTTTTTT. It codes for CASSIEGGKLFF.

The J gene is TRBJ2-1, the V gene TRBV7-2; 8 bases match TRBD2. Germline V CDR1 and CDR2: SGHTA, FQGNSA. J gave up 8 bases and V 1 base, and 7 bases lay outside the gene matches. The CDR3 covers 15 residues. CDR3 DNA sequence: TGTGCCAGCAGCTTAGGGGGGACTAGTATTTATGAGCAGTTCTTC. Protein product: CASSLGGTSIYEQFF.

The CDR3 spells CASSRLAGGRDEQFF. DNA for the CDR3: TGTGCCAGCAGTCGACTAGCGGGAGGACGGGATGAGCAGTTCTTC. V is TRBV12-3 or TRBV12-4 and J is TRBJ2-1; 13 bases align to TRBD2. With V trimmed by 5 bases and J by 8 bases, 6 bases remained unmatched. The CDR3 runs 15 residues.

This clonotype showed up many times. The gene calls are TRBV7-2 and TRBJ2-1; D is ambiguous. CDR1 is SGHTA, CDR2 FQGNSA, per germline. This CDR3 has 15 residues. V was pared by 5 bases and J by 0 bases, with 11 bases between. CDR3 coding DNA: TGTGCCAGCAGCCGGGTAGCTGACTCCTACAATGAGCAGTTCTTC. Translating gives CASSRVADSYNEQFF.

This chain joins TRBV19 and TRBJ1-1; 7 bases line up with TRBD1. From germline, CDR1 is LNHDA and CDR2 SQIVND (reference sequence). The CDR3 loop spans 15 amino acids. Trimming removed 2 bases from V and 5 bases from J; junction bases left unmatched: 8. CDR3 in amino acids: CASSIRDSLETEAFF. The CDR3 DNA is TGTGCCAGTAGTATACGGGACAGCCTGGAAACTGAAGCTTTCTTT.

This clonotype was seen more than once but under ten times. The CDR3 DNA sequence: TGTGCCAGCAGTAGCCGGGACACAGAGACCCAGTACTTC. It specifies CASSSRDTETQYF. The V gene is TRBV12-3 or TRBV12-4, the J gene TRBJ2-5, with D possibly matching TRBD1 (6 bases). Trimming took 5 bases from V and 4 from J, leaving 11 bases between them. The CDR3 is 13 residues long.